Below, 8 T cell receptor beta chains from the same sample are listed, as sequenced in a study of blood T cell repertoires in COVID-19. TCRdb keeps only in-frame clones here, not all; method: immunoSEQ multiplex PCR. The table shows tens of thousands of clones, with around 91% occurring only once. Input material: peripheral blood. Every receptor here comes from a man aged 70 or older with active or convalescent COVID-19.

This chain connects TRBV4-3 to TRBJ2-2; tentatively, D is TRBD1 (6 bases). The V gene's germline CDR1 is LGHNA and CDR2 YSLEER. This CDR3 spans 16 amino acids. V lost 4 bases to trimming and J lost 2 bases, with 14 bases between them. Here the CDR3 reads CASSRAGAGNTGELFF. The CDR3 nucleotides are TGCGCCAGCAGCCGGGCAGGGGCTGGAAACACCGGGGAGCTGTTTTTT.

This rearrangement joins TRBV11-2 to TRBJ1-6; TRBD1 might be the D (6 bases). Germline assignment: CDR1 SGHAT and CDR2 FQNNGV. V was cut by 1 base and J by 0 bases, with 10 bases left in between. This CDR3 is 17 amino acids long. This chain's CDR3 is CASSLGGPSSYNSPLHF. The CDR3 region has the DNA TGTGCCAGCAGCTTAGGGGGGCCGAGCTCCTATAATTCACCCCTCCACTTT.

The V gene is TRBV6-5, the J gene TRBJ1-5; D might be TRBD1 (6 bases). Per germline, CDR1 MNHEY and CDR2 SVGAGI. Trimming shortened V by 6 bases and J by 6 bases, and 6 bases separated the two germline ends. This CDR3 has 11 amino acids. CDR3 protein: CASRGAQPQHF. As DNA, the CDR3 is TGTGCCAGCAGGGGGGCTCAGCCCCAGCATTTT.

The chain has TRBV6-5 and TRBJ1-5; D is undetermined. Germline CDR1 is MNHEY and CDR2 is SVGAGI. This CDR3 contains 12 residues. Trimming took 9 bases from V and 7 from J, leaving 13 bases between them. CDR3 loop: CARRYSGQPQHF. CDR3 bases: TGTGCCAGGAGGTACTCCGGGCAGCCCCAGCATTTT.

V gene TRBV6-5 combines with J gene TRBJ1-6; maybe TRBD1 (6 bases). This CDR3 comprises 13 residues. Germline CDR1 and CDR2: MNHEY and SVGAGI. The V end was cut by 7 bases, the J end by 10 bases, with 14 bases between. In DNA, the CDR3 is TGTGCCAGCACTGGACAGCTGGGGTCACCCCTCCACTTT. Encoded protein: CASTGQLGSPLHF.

The rearrangement links TRBV5-6 to TRBJ1-1; no reliable D call. Trimming stripped 1 base from V and 2 bases from J, with 12 bases between. In germline, CDR1 is SGHDT, CDR2 YYEEEE. The length of the CDR3 is 15 residues. The CDR3 DNA reads TGTGCCAGCAGCTTGCCATACAGCCTAAACACTGAAGCTTTCTTT. Translated: CASSLPYSLNTEAFF.

J is TRBJ1-5 and V is TRBV15; D perhaps matches TRBD1 (5 bases). The CDR3 sequence is 15 residues long. V lost 0 bases, J lost 5 bases, and 11 bases lay in between. Per germline, CDR1 LNHNV and CDR2 YYDKDF (reference sequence). The CDR3 protein is CATSRDGREDQPQHF. CDR3 bases: TGTGCCACCAGCAGAGATGGCAGGGAGGATCAGCCCCAGCATTTT.

This chain uses TRBV6-5 with TRBJ2-7; perhaps TRBD2 as D (5 bases). The CDR3 extends over 15 amino acids. CDR1 and CDR2 from the germline V gene are MNHEY and SVGAGI. Trimming stripped 8 bases from V and 3 bases from J, with 20 bases between. CDR3 sequence reads: CASYDEVVGVYEQYF. In nucleotides, the CDR3 is TGTGCCAGCTATGATGAAGTAGTGGGAGTCTACGAGCAGTACTTC.